One T cell receptor beta chain is described in this entry. Antigen unknown. The same CDR3 can be traced to other DNA sequences in this sample. A heparinised blood draw that averaged around 110 mL was obtained once from each donor. This sample is part of a study of beta chain features in type 1 diabetes. Whole-study results and caveats: When Type 1 diabetes patients were examined, their TCRB CDR3s proved moderately but significantly shorter in all four CD4+ subsets.

Germline V gene sequence: CDR1 SGHRS, CDR2 YFSETQ. The CDR3 covers 14 residues. Trimming removed 0 bases from V and 1 base from J, with 6 bases in between. Every isolated RNA sample was fully reverse transcribed, so sequencing captured expressed TCRB transcripts. TCRdb's table, derived via immunoSEQ multiplex PCR, lists solely in-frame clones and lacks some. The repertoire holds some 250,000 clones, 11% seen once, with 0.017% in the top ten. The sequencing input was naive CD4+ T cells from blood. The sequence was obtained from a man aged 25 to 40 with type 1 diabetes. This chain joins TRBV5-1 and TRBJ2-3; maybe TRBD2 (6 bases). CDR3 in DNA: TGCGCCAGCAGCTTGGCGGGGGGCACAGATACGCAGTATTTT. The encoded protein is CASSLAGGTDTQYF.